What follows is one TCR beta chain and its context. This entry is derived from a study of blood T cell repertoires in COVID-19. About the study: Sites in the United States, Italy and Spain provided acute and convalescent COVID-19 samples.

Germline CDR1 is MNHEY and CDR2 is SMNVEV (reference sequence). The CDR3 runs 16 residues. V was trimmed by 6 bases and J by 3 bases, leaving 18 bases between them. The method was immunoSEQ multiplex PCR; TCRdb's version includes in-frame clones alone and lacks a portion of them. The sample carries about 170,000 clones, approximately 89% recorded once. Those enrolled, adults aged roughly 18 to 89 years, came from about two dozen US areas. The chain has TRBV27 and TRBJ2-1, with D maybe TRBD1 (6 bases). Sequenced: PBMCs or T cells enriched from blood (not recorded which). This TCR derives from a woman aged 18 to 35 who had recovered from COVID-19. The CDR3 reads CASSRTGHKFYNEQFF. Written as DNA, the CDR3 is TGTGCCAGCAGCCGTACGGGACACAAGTTCTACAATGAGCAGTTCTTC.